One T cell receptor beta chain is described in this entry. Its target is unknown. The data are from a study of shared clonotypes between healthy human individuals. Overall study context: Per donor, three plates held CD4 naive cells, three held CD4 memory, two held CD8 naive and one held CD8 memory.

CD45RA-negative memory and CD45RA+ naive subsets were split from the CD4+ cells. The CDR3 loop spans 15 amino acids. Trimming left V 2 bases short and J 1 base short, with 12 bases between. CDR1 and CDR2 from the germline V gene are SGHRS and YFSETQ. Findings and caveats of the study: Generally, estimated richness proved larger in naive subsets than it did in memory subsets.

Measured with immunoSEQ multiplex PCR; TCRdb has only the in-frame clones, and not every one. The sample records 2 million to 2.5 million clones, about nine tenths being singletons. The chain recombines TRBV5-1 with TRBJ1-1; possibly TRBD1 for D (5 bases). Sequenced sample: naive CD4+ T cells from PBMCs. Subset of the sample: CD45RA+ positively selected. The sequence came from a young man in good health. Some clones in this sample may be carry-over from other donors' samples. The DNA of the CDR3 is TGCGCCAGCAGCTTTTTTCTTGGGGCGAACACTGAAGCTTTCTTT. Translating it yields CASSFFLGANTEAFF.